Each of the 26 T cell receptor beta chains below was sequenced from the same sample in a study of human T cells and chemical hapten exposure. The time point was: patch test 2, 6 weeks after DPC sensitization. The treatment here: therapeutic diphenylcyclopropenone sensitization with weekly scalp DPC. From the RACE reads, TCRdb called clonotypes with MiXCR, one entry per CDR3 protein. The sample lists about 82,000 distinct CDR3 sequences, 6% to 8.5% occurring once. Here the sequenced sample was whole blood, taken in connection with sensitization to the hapten diphenylcyclopropenone (DPC). The receptors originated from a woman in her 30s with alopecia areata. Some clones in this sample may be carry-over from other donors' samples.

In its sample, this clonotype was seen a few times. The chain has TRBV7-9 and TRBJ2-4; TRBD2 might be the D (6 bases). This CDR3 has 14 amino acids. Trimming cost V 1 base and J 7 bases, with 11 bases left between them. CDR1 is SEHNR and CDR2 is FQNEAQ in the germline V gene (reference sequence). The CDR3 here is CASSLVARGNIQYF. DNA for the CDR3: TGTGCCAGCAGCTTAGTGGCCCGGGGGAACATTCAGTACTTC.

This clonotype was seen many times. Here the CDR3 DNA reads TGTGCCAGCAGCCAGATGGAGGGCGGCTACGAGCAGTACTTC. This encodes CASSQMEGGYEQYF. The chain recombines TRBV3-1 with TRBJ2-7, with a weak D call TRBD2 (6 bases). CDR1 LGHDT and CDR2 YNNKEL come from the germline V gene (reference sequence). This CDR3 has 14 amino acids. The V end lost 3 bases, the J end lost 3 bases, and 12 bases lay between the germline ends.

This clonotype was seen ten or more times. The rearrangement uses TRBV7-8 and TRBJ2-3; the D gene is possibly TRBD1 (6 bases). The CDR3 covers 16 residues. Germline V gene lookup returns CDR1 SGHVS and CDR2 FQNEAQ. With 1 base removed from V and 2 bases from J, the gap between germline ends came to 13 bases. The DNA of the CDR3 is TGTGCCAGCAGCTTAGACAGGGACCGCTACACAGATACGCAGTATTTT. It is translated as CASSLDRDRYTDTQYF.

The J gene is TRBJ1-1, the V gene TRBV5-4, with 7 bases aligning to TRBD1. This CDR3 is built from 14 residues. CDR1 is SGHNT, CDR2 YYREEE, per germline (reference sequence). J was trimmed by 4 bases and V by 4 bases; bases with no gene match: 7. DNA of the CDR3: TGTGCCAGCAGCATGGTTCCAGGGGGCACTGAAGCTTTCTTT. Translated, it gives CASSMVPGGTEAFF.

The sample holds a few counts of this clonotype. The rearrangement uses TRBV4-1 and TRBJ2-5, with 7 positions matching TRBD1. The CDR3 consists of 16 residues. CDR1 MGHRA and CDR2 YSYEKL come from the germline V gene. The trim removed 4 bases at V and 0 bases at J, leaving 8 bases unmatched. The CDR3: CASSRTLGTDQETQYF. Here the CDR3 DNA reads TGCGCCAGCAGCCGTACATTAGGGACAGACCAAGAGACCCAGTACTTC.

This clonotype has ten or more counts. V gene TRBV7-9 combines with J gene TRBJ1-1, with D hard to call. Trimming left V 3 bases short and J 7 bases short, with 6 bases between. The germline V gene has CDR1 SEHNR and CDR2 FQNEAQ (reference sequence). The CDR3 contains 11 residues. Written as DNA, the CDR3 is TGTGCCAGCAGCTTGGGTAATGAAGCTTTCTTT. Translated, it gives CASSLGNEAFF.

This clonotype was seen at least ten times. The chain joins TRBV3-1 to TRBJ1-2; 7 positions agree with TRBD1. The CDR3 runs to 14 residues. Germline trimming cut 4 bases from V and 3 bases from J; bases unmatched to any gene: 5. Looked up from germline, CDR1 is LGHDT and CDR2 is YNNKEL (reference sequence). In nucleotides, the CDR3 is TGTGCCAGCAGCCCGTGGGACAGCGACTATGGCTACACCTTC. Translation: CASSPWDSDYGYTF. Full variable domain (outside the CDR3, taken from reference TRBV3-1 and TRBJ1-2): DTAVSQTPKYLVTQMGNDKSIKCEQNLGHDTMYWYKQDSKKFLKIMFSYNNKELIINETVPNRFSPKSPDKAHLNLHINSLELGDSAVYFCASSPWDSDYGYTFGSGTRLTVV.

V and J are TRBV11-1 and TRBJ1-1, with D possibly TRBD1 on 5 matching bases. This CDR3 has 14 amino acids. CDR1 and CDR2 (germline): SGHAT, FQDESV (reference sequence). Deletions cut 5 bases from V and 1 base from J, with 11 bases between. CDR3 bases: TGTGCCAGCAGCCTCAGGGCTTCGAACACTGAAGCTTTCTTT. It encodes CASSLRASNTEAFF. Full variable domain (missing parts from reference TRBV11-1 and TRBJ1-1): EAEVAQSPRYKITEKSQAVAFWCDPISGHATLYWYRQILGQGPELLVQFQDESVVDDSQLPKDRFSAERLKGVDSTLKIQPAELGDSAMYLCASSLRASNTEAFFGQGTRLTVV.

This clonotype was detected ten times or more. The chain has TRBV11-2 and TRBJ2-1, with 12 bases that match TRBD2. Trimming removed 6 bases from V and 10 bases from J; junction bases left unmatched: 7. This CDR3 comprises 14 residues. The germline gives CDR1 SGHAT, CDR2 FQNNGV. Here the CDR3 DNA reads TGTGCCAGCAGAACAACTAGCGGGGGGAGCGAGCAGTTCTTC. Encoded protein: CASRTTSGGSEQFF.

The table lists this clonotype with many counts. This chain joins TRBV6-6 and TRBJ2-1; 9 bases map to TRBD1. Germline V gene data show CDR1 as MNHNY and CDR2 as SVGAGI (reference sequence). The CDR3 totals 12 residues. Losses at the gene ends were 3 bases for V and 14 bases for J; bases not matched to a gene: 5. This chain's CDR3 is CASSYFRDREFF. Written as DNA, the CDR3 is TGTGCCAGCAGTTATTTTCGGGACAGGGAGTTCTTC.

This clonotype was seen a few times. The V call is TRBV7-9, the J call TRBJ2-7; possible D gene TRBD2, 5 bases. The V end lost 5 bases, the J end lost 3 bases, and 14 bases lay between the germline ends. CDR1 and CDR2 from the germline V gene are SEHNR and FQNEAQ (reference sequence). The CDR3 has 14 residues. The CDR3 reads CASSRTAGLYEQYF. The CDR3 DNA follows: TGTGCCAGCAGCCGGACCGCCGGACTCTACGAGCAGTACTTC.

This clonotype was seen more than once but under ten times. The rearrangement uses TRBV30 and TRBJ2-3, with 9 bases fitting TRBD2. The length of the CDR3 is 20 residues. With V trimmed by 0 bases and J by 0 bases, 16 bases remained unmatched. Germline V CDR1 and CDR2: GTSNPN, SVGIG (reference sequence). The CDR3 spells CAWSVPRRGGRLNSTDTQYF. DNA for the CDR3: TGTGCCTGGAGTGTACCGCGGCGGGGGGGCCGTCTCAATAGCACAGATACGCAGTATTTT.

The chain links TRBV20-1 to TRBJ1-2, with D tentatively TRBD1 (5 bases). CDR1 and CDR2 (germline): DFQATT, SNEGSKA (reference sequence). This CDR3 spans 16 amino acids. Deletions cut 5 bases from V and 3 bases from J, with 22 bases between. CDR3 sequence reads: CSALQTNRFPYYGYTF. The DNA for the CDR3 is TGCAGTGCTTTACAGACTAACAGGTTCCCTTACTATGGCTACACCTTC.

This clonotype has at least ten counts. The chain uses TRBV6-2 or TRBV6-3 and TRBJ2-3, with unresolved D. V was clipped by 6 bases and J by 6 bases, with 13 bases between them. Germline values: CDR1 MNHEY, CDR2 SVGEGT. The CDR3 is 13 residues long. CDR3 sequence (DNA): TGTGCCAGCAGGACCAAACCGCAGGATACGCAGTATTTT. Its protein product is CASRTKPQDTQYF.

This clonotype was recorded many times. The CDR3 loop reads CASSLSVGRGGDTQYF. In DNA, the CDR3 is TGTGCCAGCAGCTTAAGCGTTGGCAGGGGGGGAGATACGCAGTATTTT. The rearrangement links TRBV11-2 to TRBJ2-3; D may be TRBD1 or TRBD2 (7 bases each). V dropped 2 bases and J dropped 5 bases, with 17 bases sitting between them. The CDR3 is 16 residues long. Germline CDR1 reads SGHAT; CDR2 reads FQNNGV. Using reference TRBV11-2 and TRBJ2-3 for the parts outside the CDR3, the full variable domain is EAGVAQSPRYKIIEKRQSVAFWCNPISGHATLYWYQQILGQGPKLLIQFQNNGVVDDSQLPKDRFSAERLKGVDSTLKIQPAKLEDSAVYLCASSLSVGRGGDTQYFGPGTRLTVL.

The chain recombines TRBV2 with TRBJ1-4; no clear D. V shed 2 bases and J shed 3 bases, with 7 bases lying between them. The CDR3 sequence is 14 residues long. Per germline, CDR1 SNHLY and CDR2 FYNNEI. In DNA, the CDR3 is TGTGCCAGCAGTGAACGGGAGTCTAATGAAAAACTGTTTTTT. As protein: CASSERESNEKLFF.

This clonotype has at least ten counts. J is TRBJ1-1 and V is TRBV20-1; TRBD1 might be the D (5 bases). The germline gives CDR1 DFQATT, CDR2 SNEGSKA (reference sequence). Trimming pared 4 bases from V and 11 bases from J, leaving 14 bases between. CDR3 length: 11 amino acids. The CDR3 spells CSATEGSWAFF. In DNA, the CDR3 is TGCAGTGCTACCGAGGGGTCGTGGGCTTTCTTT.

This clonotype has ten or more counts. The chain uses TRBV23-1 and TRBJ1-4; no reliable D call. TRBV23-1 is an ORF, with its function uncertain. Trimming took 7 bases from V and 1 from J, leaving 19 bases between them. CDR3 size: 17 residues. CDR3: CASILNRWRETNEKLFF. CDR3 DNA: TGCGCCAGCATTCTCAATCGGTGGCGGGAAACTAATGAAAAACTGTTTTTT.

The gene calls are TRBV3-1 and TRBJ2-7, with a possible D match to TRBD1 (5 bases). This CDR3 is built from 14 residues. Trimming cost V 0 bases and J 6 bases, with 12 bases left between them. Germline-derived CDR1 and CDR2 are LGHDT and YNNKEL (reference sequence). CDR3 in DNA: TGTGCCAGCAGCCAAGAAGGCAGGGCCGGCGAGCAGTACTTC. Protein product: CASSQEGRAGEQYF.

This chain connects TRBV7-2 to TRBJ2-1; TRBD2 aligns across 7 bases. V shed 4 bases and J 5 bases; nucleotides not matched to a gene: 11. The CDR3 has 16 residues. Germline assignment: CDR1 SGHTA and CDR2 FQGNSA. This chain's CDR3 is CASSSQTSEPNNEQFF. CDR3 DNA: TGTGCCAGCAGCTCCCAAACTAGCGAACCTAACAATGAGCAGTTCTTC.

This clonotype was observed at least ten times. This chain links TRBV20-1 with TRBJ1-1, with 7 bases matching TRBD1. The CDR3 runs 14 residues. CDR1 is DFQATT and CDR2 is SNEGSKA in the germline V gene (reference sequence). V lost 3 bases, J lost 0 bases, and 4 bases stayed unmatched. CDR3 residues: CSASVQGVNTEAFF. As DNA, the CDR3 is TGCAGTGCTAGCGTGCAGGGGGTGAACACTGAAGCTTTCTTT.

In DNA form, the CDR3 reads TGTGCCAGCAGTTACTCAGATGGCAGGGTGAACACTGAAGCTTTCTTT. It encodes CASSYSDGRVNTEAFF. This sequence joins TRBV6-2 or TRBV6-3 and TRBJ1-1; TRBD1 might be the D (5 bases). This CDR3 spans 16 amino acids. The germline V gene has CDR1 MNHEY and CDR2 SVGEGT. V gave up 0 bases and J gave up 0 bases, with 11 bases separating them.

This clonotype was observed a few times. V gene TRBV11-2 combines with J gene TRBJ1-1; D not resolved. V lost 2 bases and J 6 bases, leaving 4 bases between the germline ends. CDR3 size: 11 residues. The V gene's germline CDR1 is SGHAT and CDR2 FQNNGV. CDR3 DNA sequence: TGTGCCAGCAGCTTAAGGTCTGAAGCTTTCTTT. Its protein is CASSLRSEAFF.

This clonotype was seen repeatedly, ten times or more. The chain joins TRBV7-6 to TRBJ1-5; no clear D. The CDR3 is 13 residues long. In germline, CDR1 is SGHVS, CDR2 FNYEAQ. V gave up 1 base and J gave up 4 bases, with 5 bases separating them. The chain's CDR3 is CASSLGANQPQHF. For the CDR3, the DNA is TGTGCCAGCAGCTTAGGCGCTAATCAGCCCCAGCATTTT.

This clonotype was found many times. The V gene is TRBV7-2, the J gene TRBJ2-3, with 8 bases fitting TRBD2. Trimming at V came to 10 bases and at J to 2 bases, leaving 11 bases not matched to a gene. The CDR3 length is 15 residues. Germline CDR1 and CDR2: SGHTA and FQGNSA. The CDR3 DNA reads as TGTGCCACCGAACTACTAGCGGCCCCCACAGATACGCAGTATTTT. Translation gives CATELLAAPTDTQYF.

This clonotype has ten or more counts. V gene TRBV30 combines with J gene TRBJ2-7; 11 positions match TRBD1. Germline V gives CDR1 GTSNPN, CDR2 SVGIG (reference sequence). V gave up 3 bases and J gave up 6 bases; unmatched junction bases: 4. The CDR3 loop spans 13 amino acids. CDR3 nucleotides: TGTGCCTGGAGCAGGACAGGGGGCGGCGAGCAGTACTTC. Its protein product is CAWSRTGGGEQYF.